These T cell receptor beta chains were read from a single sample in a study of T cells in Graves' hyperthyroidism and ophthalmopathy. TCRdb fed the multiplex PCR reads into MiXCR, producing one record per CDR3 protein. The sample includes approximately 570,000 distinct CDR3 sequences, about 20% of them seen just once. The source material was blood. Source of these receptors: a man between 35 and 55 years old with Graves' ophthalmopathy. The CDR3 runs from the conserved cysteine through the conserved F or W. Fields, in order: V gene, J gene, CDR3 protein.

TRBV27	TRBJ1-6	CASSLGRSSPLHF
TRBV20-1	TRBJ2-2	CSASRPTGGGELFF
TRBV14	TRBJ1-6	CASSQGAASSYNSPLHF
TRBV12-3/TRBV12-4	TRBJ2-5	CASSLGSGRETQYF
TRBV11-1	TRBJ1-2	CASSSSGTVYGYTF
TRBV30	TRBJ2-1	CAAGLAGPYNEQFF
TRBV7-9	TRBJ1-1	CASLGGAGTEAFF
TRBV2	TRBJ2-5	CASISTAEKETQYF
TRBV7-2	TRBJ2-3	CASSADSGGTDTQYF
TRBV20-1	TRBJ2-1	CSARPDRERRGIVYNEQFF
TRBV7-9	TRBJ2-5	CASSFLDREQETQYF
TRBV6-2/TRBV6-3	TRBJ1-1	CASSYSSFPTAFF
TRBV12-3/TRBV12-4	TRBJ2-3	CASSLDWGYTDTQYF
TRBV27	TRBJ2-7	CASSGTEGFYEQYF
TRBV10-1	TRBJ2-7	CASSKTGTGGYEQYF
TRBV19	TRBJ1-1	CASSIWLNTEAFF
TRBV6-5	TRBJ2-7	CASSFTSRGARNIQYF
TRBV19	TRBJ2-1	CASSVTKGGQPRENEQFF
TRBV7-9	TRBJ2-3	CASSPTYSTDTQYF
TRBV30	TRBJ2-5	CAWSADMFQETQYF
TRBV12-3/TRBV12-4	TRBJ1-2	CASRGRGRNGYTF
TRBV20-1	TRBJ1-1	CSARLVSEAFF
TRBV15	TRBJ2-7	CATSRDRGARSYEQYF
TRBV27	TRBJ1-4	CASSLSRGPLREKLFF
TRBV7-9	TRBJ1-2	CASSVRQGDYGYTF
TRBV7-3	TRBJ1-1	CASSPGGTGVMNTEAFF
TRBV5-1	TRBJ2-5	CASSRNMIRTGTETQYF
TRBV13	TRBJ2-3	CASSLRPTGRTDTQYF
TRBV28	TRBJ2-1	CASSAGTMNNEQFF
TRBV19	TRBJ1-2	CASSIRTPYGYTF
TRBV28	TRBJ2-7	CASRYGGGAGAHEQYF
TRBV18	TRBJ1-1	CASSPPGRLDWDTEAFF
TRBV5-1	TRBJ2-3	CASSLTPWGEAGGTDTQYF